This TCR beta chain emerged from a study of T cell clonotyping in hematopoietic cell transplantation. Study-wide findings and caveats: Cells were unsorted, so CD4 and CD8 contributions were not separated. Graft donor and pretransplant recipient Inverse Simpson Index values predicted broader posttransplant TCR diversity. Pathologically expanded recipient clonotypes increased progressively from day 30 to day 180 as diversity fell. At the given depth, recipient repertoires were over 95% de novo clonotypes.

A remark on this clone: Its specificity is not known.

Here immunoSEQ multiplex PCR was the method, and the copy in TCRdb shows in-frame clones only, minus some. The table has about 12,000 clones, approximately 89% seen once. This CDR3 has 15 amino acids. Germline loops: CDR1 SGHRS, CDR2 YFSETQ. V lost 3 bases, J lost 3 bases, and 6 bases stayed unmatched. Input material: peripheral blood mononuclear cells. The rearrangement links TRBV5-1 to TRBJ2-3; 8 nucleotides agree with TRBD1. The TCR was taken from a human donor who either received an allogeneic hematopoietic cell transplant for a myeloid malignancy or was a related donor (not recorded which). Some clones in this sample may be carry-over from other donors' samples. The CDR3 here is CASSSGQEVTDTQYF. The CDR3 DNA follows: TGCGCCAGCAGCTCGGGACAGGAGGTAACAGATACGCAGTATTTT.